The 10 T cell receptor beta chains given below trace back to one sample, sequenced in a study of Ad26.COV2.S vaccination and SARS-CoV-2 variants (dated by TCRdb to about 2021). According to the study, the label for this sample's treatment or condition signals: over 15 received Ad26.COV2.S at low or high dose, single or two shots; 5 received placebo; per-sample allocation not given. For vaccine and placebo recipients, the sequenced repertoires came from samples collected on day 63 after the first injection. Library construction relied on the immunoSEQ multiplex PCR assay. What TCRdb holds here is the immuneACCESS table cut down to in-frame rearrangements. Part of the clones is not present; checked against another copy, under half of the missing clones reflect an unresolved V gene, and the others are unexplained. Here the sample has about 440,000 clones; roughly 87% occur a single time. In total, the top ten clones hold approximately 4.5% of the sample.

The input for sequencing was peripheral blood, taken in a trial of Ad26.COV2.S vaccine versus placebo. These receptors all come from a person aged 18 to 65 who received the Ad26.COV2.S COVID-19 vaccine or a placebo.

The chain is built from TRBV6-1 and TRBJ1-5; no reliable D call. CDR3 length: 16 residues. CDR1 MNHNS and CDR2 SASEGT come from the germline V gene. Trimming left V 0 bases short and J 1 base short, with 10 bases between. The CDR3 sequence is CASSEATRRSNQPQHF. For the CDR3, the DNA is TGTGCCAGCAGTGAAGCGACACGGAGGAGCAATCAGCCCCAGCATTTT.

The chain links TRBV6-2 or TRBV6-3 to TRBJ1-1, with D uncertain. CDR3 size: 14 residues. Germline assignment: CDR1 MNHEY and CDR2 SVGEGT. The V end lost 2 bases, the J end lost 6 bases, and 13 bases lay between the germline ends. The CDR3 spells CASSYPFGGPEAFF. As DNA, the CDR3 is TGTGCCAGCAGTTACCCATTTGGAGGACCTGAAGCTTTCTTT.

The chain has TRBV7-8 and TRBJ2-7, with 8 positions matching TRBD2. Germline V CDR1 and CDR2: SGHVS, FQNEAQ. V gave up 1 base and J gave up 2 bases; unmatched junction bases: 4. The CDR3 length is 15 residues. CDR3 coding DNA: TGTGCCAGCAGCTTAGGGGCTAGCGGGCCCTACGAGCAGTACTTC. It translates to CASSLGASGPYEQYF.

V gene TRBV5-4 combines with J gene TRBJ1-1; TRBD1 might be the D (5 bases). The CDR3 consists of 15 residues. Germline V gene lookup returns CDR1 SGHNT and CDR2 YYREEE (reference sequence). Trimming removed 2 bases at V and 3 bases at J, with 14 bases between. CDR3 sequence: CASSLEGVADTEAFF. The CDR3, as DNA: TGTGCCAGCAGCTTAGAAGGGGTCGCGGACACTGAAGCTTTCTTT.

The rearrangement joins TRBV14 to TRBJ1-2; no clear D. Germline CDR1 SGHDN, CDR2 FVKESK. This CDR3 has 13 residues. Trimming removed 3 bases from V and 5 bases from J, with 10 bases in between. The CDR3: CASSQKARYGYTF. Here the CDR3 DNA reads TGTGCCAGCAGCCAGAAGGCCAGATATGGCTACACCTTC.

The genes are TRBV2 and TRBJ2-3; 15 nucleotides line up with TRBD2. Per the germline V gene, CDR1 is SNHLY and CDR2 is FYNNEI. The CDR3 length is 16 residues. V lost 9 bases, J lost 7 bases, and 11 bases stayed unmatched. The CDR3 loop is CASTRTSGRAGYTQYF. In DNA form, the CDR3 reads TGTGCCAGTACCCGGACTAGCGGGAGGGCCGGATATACGCAGTATTTT. The full variable domain, with the rest looked up from reference TRBV2 and TRBJ2-3, is EPEVTQTPSHQVTQMGQEVILRCVPISNHLYFYWYRQILGQKVEFLVSFYNNEISEKSEIFDDQFSVERPDGSNFTLKIRSTKLEDSAMYFCASTRTSGRAGYTQYFGPGTRLTVL.

The chain carries TRBV29-1 and TRBJ2-7; 9 bases map to TRBD2. Germline assignment: CDR1 SQVTM and CDR2 ANQGSEA. V shed 6 bases, J shed 7 bases, and the junction held 7 bases outside the gene matches. The CDR3 is 12 amino acids. The CDR3 DNA sequence: TGCAGCGTCCCTCGTCTAGCGGGAGAGCAGTACTTC. Protein: CSVPRLAGEQYF.

The chain employs TRBV25-1 and TRBJ2-3, with 8 bases lining up with TRBD2. The CDR3 runs 14 residues. Trimming cost V 4 bases and J 1 base; bases outside gene matches: 1. The germline gives CDR1 MGHDK, CDR2 SYGVNS. CDR3 amino acids: CASSVAGRTDTQYF. The CDR3 nucleotides are TGTGCCAGCAGTGTAGCGGGACGCACAGATACGCAGTATTTT. Full variable domain (outside the CDR3, taken from reference TRBV25-1 and TRBJ2-3): EADIYQTPRYLVIGTGKKITLECSQTMGHDKMYWYQQDPGMELHLIHYSYGVNSTEKGDLSSESTVSRIRTEHFPLTLESARPSHTSQYLCASSVAGRTDTQYFGPGTRLTVL.

J is TRBJ2-3 and V is TRBV19, with 8 bases identical to TRBD1. Germline lookup yields CDR1 LNHDA and CDR2 SQIVND (reference sequence). The CDR3 covers 15 residues. Trimming cost V 5 bases and J 8 bases; bases outside gene matches: 12. The CDR3 DNA follows: TGTGCCAGTAGTCCCCGGGACAGGAAGGGGGCTACGCAGTATTTT. It specifies CASSPRDRKGATQYF.

The J gene is TRBJ1-2, the V gene TRBV7-9; 7 bases align to TRBD1. The CDR3 totals 14 residues. Germline CDR1 SEHNR, CDR2 FQNEAQ (reference sequence). V was clipped by 5 bases and J by 4 bases; unmatched bases: 7. The CDR3 reads CASSLRQGFYGYTF. In DNA form, the CDR3 reads TGTGCCAGCAGCCTGAGACAGGGCTTCTATGGCTACACCTTC.